This T cell receptor beta chain was sequenced for a study of patients and donors after allogeneic stem cell transplantation. The CDR3 sequence is 12 residues long. V lost 2 bases to trimming and J lost 11 bases; unmatched junction nucleotides: 3. MiXCR was run by TCRdb on the RT-PCR reads, yielding one entry per CDR3 protein. The repertoire consists of over 130,000 distinct CDR3 sequences, with 37% occurring once and the leading ten covering around 50%. This clonotype was observed a handful of times. The sequenced sample was blood, either unsorted or a sorted T cell fraction (not recorded which). This sequence originates from a human donor who was either an allogeneic HSCT recipient or a stem cell or donor lymphocyte infusion donor (not recorded which). It is not recorded whose cells these are; they may come from a transplant donor. The chain links TRBV12-3 or TRBV12-4 to TRBJ1-1, with TRBD1 matching over 9 bases. The CDR3 here is CASSLTGGNAFF. The DNA for the CDR3 is TGTGCCAGCAGTTTAACAGGGGGCAATGCTTTCTTT.